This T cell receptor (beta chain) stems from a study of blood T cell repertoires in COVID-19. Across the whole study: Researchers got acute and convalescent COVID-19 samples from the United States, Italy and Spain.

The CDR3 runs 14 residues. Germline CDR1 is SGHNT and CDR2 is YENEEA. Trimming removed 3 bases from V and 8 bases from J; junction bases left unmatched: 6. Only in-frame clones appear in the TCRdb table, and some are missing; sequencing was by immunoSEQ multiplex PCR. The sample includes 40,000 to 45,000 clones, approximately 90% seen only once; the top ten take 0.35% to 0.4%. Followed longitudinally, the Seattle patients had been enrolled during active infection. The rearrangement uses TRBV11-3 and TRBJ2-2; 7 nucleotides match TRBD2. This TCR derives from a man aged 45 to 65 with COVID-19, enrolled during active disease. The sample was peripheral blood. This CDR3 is CASSLELASGELFF. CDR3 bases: TGTGCCAGCAGCTTGGAACTAGCGAGTGGGGAGCTGTTTTTT.